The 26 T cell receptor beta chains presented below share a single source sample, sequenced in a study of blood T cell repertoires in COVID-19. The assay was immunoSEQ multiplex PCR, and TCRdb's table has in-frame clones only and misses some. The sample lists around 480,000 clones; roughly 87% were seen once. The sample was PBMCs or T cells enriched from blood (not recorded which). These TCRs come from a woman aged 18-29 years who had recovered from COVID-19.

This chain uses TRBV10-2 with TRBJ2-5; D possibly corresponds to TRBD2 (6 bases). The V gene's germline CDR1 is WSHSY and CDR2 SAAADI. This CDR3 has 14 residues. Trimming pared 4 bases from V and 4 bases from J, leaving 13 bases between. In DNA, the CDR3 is TGCGCCAGCAGTGGGGCGGGACTCGGAGAGACCCAGTACTTC. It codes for CASSGAGLGETQYF.

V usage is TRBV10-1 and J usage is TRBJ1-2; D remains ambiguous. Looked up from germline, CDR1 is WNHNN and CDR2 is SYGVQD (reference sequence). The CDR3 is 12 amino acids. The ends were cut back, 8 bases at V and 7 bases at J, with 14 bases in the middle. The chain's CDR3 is CASPEREAGYTF. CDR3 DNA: TGCGCCAGCCCGGAAAGGGAGGCTGGCTACACCTTC.

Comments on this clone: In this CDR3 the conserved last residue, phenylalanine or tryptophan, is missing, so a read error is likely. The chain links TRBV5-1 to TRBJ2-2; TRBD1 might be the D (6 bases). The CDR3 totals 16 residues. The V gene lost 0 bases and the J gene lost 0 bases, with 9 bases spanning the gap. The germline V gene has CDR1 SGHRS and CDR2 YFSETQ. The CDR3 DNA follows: TGCGCCAGCAGCTTGGTTGCAGGGGCGAACACCGGGGAGCTGTTTCTT. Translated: CASSLVAGANTGELFL.

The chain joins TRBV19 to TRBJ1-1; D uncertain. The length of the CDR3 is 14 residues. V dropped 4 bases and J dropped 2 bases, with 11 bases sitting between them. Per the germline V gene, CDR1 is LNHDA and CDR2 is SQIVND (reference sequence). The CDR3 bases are TGTGCCAGTAGTACCCGGACGGGAAACACTGAAGCTTTCTTT. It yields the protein CASSTRTGNTEAFF.

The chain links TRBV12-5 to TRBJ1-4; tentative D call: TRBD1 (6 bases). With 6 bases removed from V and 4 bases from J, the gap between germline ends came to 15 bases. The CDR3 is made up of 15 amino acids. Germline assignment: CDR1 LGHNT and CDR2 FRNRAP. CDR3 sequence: CASGPTGWGNEKLFF. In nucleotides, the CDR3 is TGTGCTAGTGGCCCTACAGGGTGGGGTAATGAAAAACTGTTTTTT.

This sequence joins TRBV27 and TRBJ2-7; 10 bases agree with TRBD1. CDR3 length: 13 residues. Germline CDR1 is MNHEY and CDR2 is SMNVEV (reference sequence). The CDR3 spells CSSMGQGNYEQYF. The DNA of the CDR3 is TGTTCCTCCATGGGACAGGGGAATTACGAGCAGTACTTC.

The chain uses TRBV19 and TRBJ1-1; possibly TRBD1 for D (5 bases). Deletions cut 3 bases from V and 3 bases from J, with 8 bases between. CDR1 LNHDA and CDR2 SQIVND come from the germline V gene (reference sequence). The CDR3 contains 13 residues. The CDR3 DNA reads TGTGCCAGTAGTATGGGGGGTGACACTGAAGCTTTCTTT. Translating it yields CASSMGGDTEAFF.

The CDR3: CASSDSGEDEQYF. CDR3 nucleotides: TGTGCCAGCAGTGATAGCGGGGAGGACGAGCAGTACTTC. The chain couples TRBV25-1 to TRBJ2-7, with 8 positions matching TRBD2. The germline V gene has CDR1 MGHDK and CDR2 SYGVNS. With V trimmed by 3 bases and J by 5 bases, 3 bases remained unmatched. This CDR3 contains 13 residues.

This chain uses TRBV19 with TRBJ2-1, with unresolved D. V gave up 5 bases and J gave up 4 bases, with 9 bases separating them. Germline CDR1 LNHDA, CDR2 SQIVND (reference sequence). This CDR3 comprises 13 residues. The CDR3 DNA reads TGTGCCAGTAGTGCCGACTTGTACAATGAGCAGTTCTTC. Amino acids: CASSADLYNEQFF.

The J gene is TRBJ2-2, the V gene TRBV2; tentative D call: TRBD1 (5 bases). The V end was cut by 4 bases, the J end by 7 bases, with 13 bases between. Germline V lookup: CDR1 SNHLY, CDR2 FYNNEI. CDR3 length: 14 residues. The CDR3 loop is CASSGLQGIGELFF. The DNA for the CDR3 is TGTGCCAGCAGTGGGCTTCAGGGAATCGGGGAGCTGTTTTTT.

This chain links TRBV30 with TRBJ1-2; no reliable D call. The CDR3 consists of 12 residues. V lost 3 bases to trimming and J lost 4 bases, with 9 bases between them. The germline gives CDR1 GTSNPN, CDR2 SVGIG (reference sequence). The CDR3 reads CAWRRQAYGYTF. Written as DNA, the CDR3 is TGTGCCTGGAGACGACAAGCCTATGGCTACACCTTC.

The DNA of the CDR3 is TGTGCCAGCAGCGTAAGTAAGGACAGGGCTGGAAACACCATATATTTT. This sequence encodes CASSVSKDRAGNTIYF. The chain recombines TRBV9 with TRBJ1-3; 8 positions agree with TRBD1. V trimming: 1 base; J trimming: 2 bases; junction bases outside the gene matches: 5. This CDR3 spans 16 amino acids. CDR1 and CDR2 (germline): SGDLS, YYNGEE.

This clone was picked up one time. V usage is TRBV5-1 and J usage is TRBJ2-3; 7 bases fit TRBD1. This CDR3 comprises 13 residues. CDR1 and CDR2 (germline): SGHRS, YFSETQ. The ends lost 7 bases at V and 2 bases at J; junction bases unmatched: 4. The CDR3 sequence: CASGDRITDTQYF. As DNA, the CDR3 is TGCGCCAGCGGGGACAGAATCACAGATACGCAGTATTTT. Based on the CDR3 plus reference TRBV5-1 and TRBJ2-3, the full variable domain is KAGVTQTPRYLIKTRGQQVTLSCSPISGHRSVSWYQQTPGQGLQFLFEYFSETQRNKGNFPGRFSGRQFSNSRSEMNVSTLELGDSALYLCASGDRITDTQYFGPGTRLTVL.

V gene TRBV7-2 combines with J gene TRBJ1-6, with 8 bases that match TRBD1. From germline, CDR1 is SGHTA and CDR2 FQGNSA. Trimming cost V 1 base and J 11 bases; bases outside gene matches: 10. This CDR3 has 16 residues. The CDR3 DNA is TGTGCCAGCAGCTTAGGCCCTGGGACAGGCGCTACACCCCTCCACTTT. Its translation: CASSLGPGTGATPLHF.

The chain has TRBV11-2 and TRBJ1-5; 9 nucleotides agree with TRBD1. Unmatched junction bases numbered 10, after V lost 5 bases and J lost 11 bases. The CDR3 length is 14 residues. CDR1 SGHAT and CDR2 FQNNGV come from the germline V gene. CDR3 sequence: CASSIGQGTGTQHF. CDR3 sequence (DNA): TGTGCCAGCAGCATTGGACAGGGGACTGGGACCCAGCATTTT.

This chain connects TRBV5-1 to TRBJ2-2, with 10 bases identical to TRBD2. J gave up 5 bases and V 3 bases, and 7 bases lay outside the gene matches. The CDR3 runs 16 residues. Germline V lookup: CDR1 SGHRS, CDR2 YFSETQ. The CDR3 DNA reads TGCGCCAGCAGCTCAACAGCGGGGGGGCCGACCGGGGAGCTGTTTTTT. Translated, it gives CASSSTAGGPTGELFF.

DNA of the CDR3: TGTGCCAGTAGTAACCCCGCAGGGGGAGGCGGTGAAGCTTTCTTT. Translated: CASSNPAGGGGEAFF. This rearrangement joins TRBV19 to TRBJ1-1, with 7 positions matching TRBD1. V was pared by 4 bases and J by 7 bases, with 12 bases of the junction left unmatched. The CDR3 spans 15 residues. Germline assignment: CDR1 LNHDA and CDR2 SQIVND (reference sequence).

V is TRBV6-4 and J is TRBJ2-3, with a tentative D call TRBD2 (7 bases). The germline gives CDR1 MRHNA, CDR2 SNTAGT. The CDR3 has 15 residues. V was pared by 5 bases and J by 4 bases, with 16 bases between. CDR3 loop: CASSRGLQGSDTQYF. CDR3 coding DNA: TGTGCCAGCAGTAGGGGACTACAGGGTTCAGATACGCAGTATTTT.

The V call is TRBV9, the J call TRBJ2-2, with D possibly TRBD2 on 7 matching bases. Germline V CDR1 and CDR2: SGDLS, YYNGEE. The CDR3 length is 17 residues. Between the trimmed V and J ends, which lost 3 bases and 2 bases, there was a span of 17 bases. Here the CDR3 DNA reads TGTGCCAGCAGCGGAGCCGGGGGGCAGGGAAACACCGGGGAGCTGTTTTTT. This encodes CASSGAGGQGNTGELFF. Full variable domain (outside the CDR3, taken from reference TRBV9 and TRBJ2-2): DSGVTQTPKHLITATGQRVTLRCSPRSGDLSVYWYQQSLDQGLQFLIQYYNGEERAKGNILERFSAQQFPDLHSELNLSSLELGDSALYFCASSGAGGQGNTGELFFGEGSRLTVL.

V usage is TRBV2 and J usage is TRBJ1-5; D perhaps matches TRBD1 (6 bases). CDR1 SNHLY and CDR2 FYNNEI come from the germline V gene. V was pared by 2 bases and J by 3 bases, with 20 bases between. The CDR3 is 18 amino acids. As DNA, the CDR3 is TGTGCCAGCAGTGAAATAGGGCCCAAGGACAGATTCAATCAGCCCCAGCATTTT. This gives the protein CASSEIGPKDRFNQPQHF.

The CDR3 spells CSVGKPGYGYTF. The DNA for the CDR3 is TGCAGCGTTGGGAAGCCAGGGTATGGCTACACCTTC. V and J are TRBV29-1 and TRBJ1-2; a possible D gene is TRBD1 (5 bases). CDR1 and CDR2 from the germline V gene are SQVTM and ANQGSEA. Trimming removed 4 bases from V and 5 bases from J, with 11 bases in between. The CDR3 runs to 12 residues. Based on the CDR3 plus reference TRBV29-1 and TRBJ1-2, the full variable domain is SAVISQKPSRDICQRGTSLTIQCQVDSQVTMMFWYRQQPGQSLTLIATANQGSEATYESGFVIDKFPISRPNLTFSTLTVSNMSPEDSSIYLCSVGKPGYGYTFGSGTRLTVV.

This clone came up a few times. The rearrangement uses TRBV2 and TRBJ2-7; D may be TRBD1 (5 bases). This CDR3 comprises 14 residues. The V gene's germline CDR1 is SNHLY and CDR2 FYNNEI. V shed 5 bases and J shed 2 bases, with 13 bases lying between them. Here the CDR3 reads CASSLEQETYEQYF. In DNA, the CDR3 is TGTGCCAGCAGTTTGGAACAGGAGACCTACGAGCAGTACTTC.

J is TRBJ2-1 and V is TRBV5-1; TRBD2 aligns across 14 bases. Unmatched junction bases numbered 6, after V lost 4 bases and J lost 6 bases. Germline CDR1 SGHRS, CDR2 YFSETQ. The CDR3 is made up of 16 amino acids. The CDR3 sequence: CASSPQGLAGGNEQFF. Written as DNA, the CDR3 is TGCGCCAGCAGCCCGCAAGGACTAGCGGGGGGCAATGAGCAGTTCTTC.

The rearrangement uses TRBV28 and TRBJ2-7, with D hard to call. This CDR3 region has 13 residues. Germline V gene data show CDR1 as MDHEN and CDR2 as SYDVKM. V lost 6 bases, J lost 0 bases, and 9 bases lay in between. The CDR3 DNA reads TGTGCCAGCAGACTTACTAACTCCTACGAGCAGTACTTC. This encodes CASRLTNSYEQYF.

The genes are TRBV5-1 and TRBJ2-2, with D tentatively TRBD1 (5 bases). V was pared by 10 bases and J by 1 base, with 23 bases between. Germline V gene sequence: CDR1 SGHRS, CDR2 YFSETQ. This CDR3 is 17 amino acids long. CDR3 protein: CAGAVHASTENTGELFF. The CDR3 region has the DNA TGCGCCGGGGCGGTCCACGCTTCGACAGAGAACACCGGGGAGCTGTTTTTT.

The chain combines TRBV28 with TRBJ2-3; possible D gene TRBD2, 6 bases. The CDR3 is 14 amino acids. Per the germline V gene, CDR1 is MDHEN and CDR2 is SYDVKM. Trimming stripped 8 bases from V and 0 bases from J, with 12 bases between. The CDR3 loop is CASGPGTSTDTQYF. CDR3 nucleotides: TGTGCCAGCGGCCCAGGGACTAGCACAGATACGCAGTATTTT.